Listed below are T cell receptor beta chains from one sample, sequenced in a study of blood T cell repertoires in COVID-19. TCRdb keeps only in-frame clones here, not all; method: immunoSEQ multiplex PCR. The data hold a few hundred thousand clones, with approximately 89% observed a single time. Sequenced: PBMCs or T cells enriched from blood (not recorded which). The receptors were sampled from a man in his thirties or forties who had recovered from COVID-19. Each CDR3 is given with its conserved first and last residue. The D gene is left open where the match is weak. Expanded clones are given a class, and other clones once, few, many or no size at all.

TRBD1,TRBV6-5,TRBJ2-7,14,NA,CASRGRTGTYEQYF,TGTGCCAGCAGAGGGAGGACAGGGACCTACGAGCAGTACTTC
NA,TRBV19,TRBJ1-1,15,NA,CASRIPGFPNTEAFF,TGTGCCAGTAGAATCCCAGGGTTCCCGAACACTGAAGCTTTCTTT
NA,TRBV18,TRBJ1-3,11,NA,CASSPEDTIYF,TGTGCCAGCTCACCCGAGGACACCATATATTTT
NA,TRBV30,TRBJ2-7,17,NA,CAWTVGPLTGIRYEQYF,TGTGCCTGGACGGTGGGACCTCTTACAGGGATCAGGTACGAGCAGTACTTC
NA,TRBV6-4,TRBJ2-3,15,few,CATSRGRDPTDTQYF,TGTGCCACTTCCCGCGGGCGGGACCCCACAGATACGCAGTATTTT
NA,TRBV18,TRBJ1-1,13,once,CASASGVYTEAFF,TGTGCCAGCGCGTCCGGGGTTTATACTGAAGCTTTCTTT
TRBD1,TRBV6-5,TRBJ2-7,16,NA,CASSFLPGQTAYEQYF,TGTGCCAGCAGTTTTCTACCGGGACAGACCGCCTACGAGCAGTACTTC
NA,TRBV6-1,TRBJ1-2,15,NA,CASSDKGVANYGYTF,TGTGCCAGCAGTGATAAGGGGGTAGCTAACTATGGCTACACCTTC
TRBD1,TRBV18,TRBJ2-3,16,NA,CASSLGQGGSTDTQYF,TGTGCCAGCTCACTGGGACAGGGAGGTAGCACAGATACGCAGTATTTT
NA,TRBV7-9,TRBJ1-2,14,NA,CASSLNRENYGYTF,TGTGCCAGCAGCTTAAACCGCGAAAACTATGGCTACACCTTC
NA,TRBV2,TRBJ1-5,18,NA,CASSENVGRAYSNQPQHF,TGTGCCAGCAGTGAAAACGTGGGGAGGGCCTATAGCAATCAGCCCCAGCATTTT
NA,TRBV5-6,TRBJ1-2,15,NA,CASSLAGARGDGYTF,TGTGCCAGCAGCTTGGCTGGAGCCAGGGGAGATGGCTACACCTTC
NA,TRBV11-3,TRBJ2-1,14,NA,CASSFGGGRDEQFF,TGTGCCAGCAGCTTCGGCGGGGGCCGGGATGAGCAGTTCTTC
NA,TRBV5-1,TRBJ1-3,14,NA,CASSTQGSGNTIYF,TGCGCCAGCAGCACTCAGGGTTCGGGAAACACCATATATTTT
NA,TRBV19,TRBJ1-1,13,NA,CASSIVGDTEAFF,TGTGCCAGTAGTATAGTTGGAGACACTGAAGCTTTCTTT
NA,TRBV7-2,TRBJ2-6,15,NA,CASSTSGQSYNVLTF,TGTGCCAGCAGCACCTCAGGACAGTCTTATAACGTCCTGACTTTC
TRBD2,TRBV5-5,TRBJ2-5,14,NA,CASSDGTSVVTQYF,TGTGCCAGCAGCGACGGGACTAGCGTTGTGACCCAGTACTTC
TRBD1,TRBV3-1/TRBV3-2,TRBJ1-5,15,NA,CASSQGIGGDQPQHF,TGTGCCAGCAGCCAAGGAATAGGGGGCGATCAGCCCCAGCATTTT
NA,TRBV5-4,TRBJ1-1,15,NA,CASSSRAEGNTEAFF,TGTGCCAGCAGCTCTCGAGCTGAGGGGAACACTGAAGCTTTCTTT
TRBD1,TRBV29-1,TRBJ1-1,15,NA,CSGTGQGGMNTEAFF,TGCAGCGGTACTGGACAGGGGGGCATGAACACTGAAGCTTTCTTT
TRBD1,TRBV9,TRBJ2-7,14,NA,CASSLNRGSYEQYF,TGTGCCAGCAGCTTGAACAGGGGCTCCTACGAGCAGTACTTC
NA,TRBV3-1/TRBV3-2,TRBJ2-2,21,NA,CASSQLAGPTITNRNTGELFF,TGTGCCAGCAGCCAACTAGCCGGTCCGACTATCACTAACCGAAACACCGGGGAGCTGTTTTTT
NA,TRBV7-2,TRBJ1-5,14,NA,CASSLGTGNQPQHF,TGTGCCAGCAGCTTAGGGACGGGGAATCAGCCCCAGCATTTT
TRBD1,TRBV6-2/TRBV6-3,TRBJ1-1,15,once,CASSFLGTGSLEAFF,TGTGCCAGCAGTTTCCTGGGGACAGGCTCTTTAGAAGCTTTCTTT
NA,TRBV2,TRBJ2-5,12,few,CASTGHGETQYF,TGTGCCAGCACGGGTCATGGCGAGACCCAGTACTTC
TRBD1,TRBV30,TRBJ1-1,14,NA,CAWRAGTGFAEAFF,TGTGCCTGGAGAGCCGGGACAGGTTTCGCTGAAGCTTTCTTT
TRBD2,TRBV4-3,TRBJ2-3,19,NA,CASSQPGITSGGSTDTQYF,TGCGCCAGCAGCCAACCTGGAATCACTAGCGGGGGTTCTACAGATACGCAGTATTTT
NA,TRBV2,TRBJ1-2,15,NA,CASSAGTLTNYGYTF,TGTGCCAGCAGTGCAGGGACACTCACTAACTATGGCTACACCTTC
NA,TRBV6-6,TRBJ1-1,14,NA,CASREVGGSTEAFF,TGTGCCAGCAGGGAGGTCGGGGGGTCGACTGAAGCTTTCTTT
TRBD1,TRBV2,TRBJ2-1,16,NA,CASSRFLQGIGDEQFF,TGTGCCAGCAGTAGATTCCTACAGGGGATTGGGGATGAGCAGTTCTTC
NA,TRBV9,TRBJ1-4,15,NA,CASSAAGNVNEKLFF,TGTGCCAGCAGCGCCGCCGGGAACGTTAATGAAAAACTGTTTTTT
NA,TRBV4-2,TRBJ2-5,14,once,CASSQDWSGETQYF,TGTGCCAGCAGCCAAGACTGGTCGGGGGAGACCCAGTACTTC
NA,TRBV6-5,TRBJ2-5,12,NA,CASKDWEETQYF,TGTGCCAGTAAAGACTGGGAGGAGACCCAGTACTTC
NA,TRBV2,TRBJ1-2,12,NA,CASRRQVYGYTF,TGTGCCAGCAGGCGACAGGTCTATGGCTACACCTTC
TRBD1,TRBV9,TRBJ2-1,15,NA,CASRAGTGADNEQFF,TGTGCCAGCAGAGCCGGGACAGGGGCCGACAATGAGCAGTTCTTC